The T cell receptor (beta chain) described here comes from a study of tumor-infiltrating lymphocytes in primary liver carcinoma. This clonotype was detected once. An end of the junction does not agree with germline; a read error may underlie this. Per germline, CDR1 LGHNA and CDR2 YNFKEQ. The CDR3 length is 14 residues. Unsorted bulk tissue, 20-30 mg of it, served as the source for co-extraction of RNA and DNA. Resecting the tumor surgically was how the patients' primary liver carcinoma was treated. With roughly 540 ng total RNA as template and a constant-region primer, TCR beta cDNA was made. A slightly modified ARM-PCR protocol with three nested multiplex PCR rounds produced these TCR beta libraries. The opening two PCR rounds, around 9 cycles each, paired TRBV1-TRBV30 forward primers with a C-beta reverse primer. TCRdb ran MiXCR on the multiplex PCR reads and lists one entry per CDR3 protein. In the table there are fewer than 200,000 distinct CDR3 sequences, around 81% of which are singletons.

What was sequenced was tumor tissue from primary liver carcinoma. The clonotype originates from a man aged 35-49 years with primary liver carcinoma and hepatitis B virus infection. The rearrangement links TRBV4-2 to TRBJ1-2; no clear D. CDR3 in amino acids: CASSALDGYYGYTF. In DNA form, the CDR3 reads TGTGCCAGTAGCGCCCTTGATGGGTACTATGGATACACCTTC.